Described below is a single T cell receptor beta chain sequence and its context. The target antigen is unknown. V was pared by 2 bases and J by 2 bases, with 5 bases of the junction left unmatched. The CDR3 is made up of 16 amino acids. CDR1 and CDR2 from the germline V gene are LNHDA and SQIVND (reference sequence). TCR beta CDR3 regions were amplified from RNA. The primer set for the first-round RT-PCR of the TCR CDR3 was HTBI. Each CDR3 protein gets one entry after TCRdb re-called the multiplex PCR reads with MiXCR. Among about 570,000 distinct CDR3 sequences, approximately 44% were seen once, and the ten largest hold around 20%. This record comes from a study of T cells in Graves' hyperthyroidism and ophthalmopathy. Study-wide points: Ophthalmopathy got predicted by the model a median about six months before its onset. The authors' 13 V-J model separated ophthalmopathy from stable hyperthyroidism.

The sequence came from an adult woman with Graves' disease, either hyperthyroidism or ophthalmopathy (not recorded which). The chain carries TRBV19 and TRBJ1-5, with 8 nucleotides matching TRBD1. Source material: peripheral blood or thyroid tissue (not recorded which). As DNA, the CDR3 is TGTGCCAGTAGTATACCAGGGGGCAGGGGCAATCAGCCCCAGCATTTT. Translating it yields CASSIPGGRGNQPQHF. Based on the CDR3 plus reference TRBV19 and TRBJ1-5, the full variable domain is DGGITQSPKYLFRKEGQNVTLSCEQNLNHDAMYWYRQDPGQGLRLIYYSQIVNDFQKGDIAEGYSVSREKKESFPLTVTSAQKNPTAFYLCASSIPGGRGNQPQHFGDGTRLSIL.